These T cell receptor beta chains were read from a single sample in a study of lymphopenia after photon versus proton radiotherapy. Assay: immunoSEQ multiplex PCR; the TCRdb copy retains only in-frame clones and omits some. This table has 160,000 or so clones, roughly nine tenths appearing once. The starting material was peripheral blood, obtained from a patient treated with photon-based radiotherapy. The receptors derive from a man between 50 and 59 years old with gastric cancer. Both conserved end residues are part of each CDR3.

TRBV4-2 | CASSGTGVGNTEAFF
TRBV10-3 | CAISGTGTSNQPQHF
TRBV2 | CASSEKVPYGYTF
TRBV19 | CASSSGAGNFQPQHF
TRBV25-1 | CASSDLVGETQYF
TRBV7-2 | CASSLRPSSTDTQYF
TRBV7-9 | CASDRLGAQETQYF
TRBV6-1 | CASNIGLGPYEQYF
TRBV27 | CASSSTTGLSLYGYTF
TRBV30 | CAWSGGLSTDTQYF
TRBV2 | CASSERSSGSTRGTGELFF
TRBV5-1 | CASSLALSGRQETQYF
TRBV29-1 | CSVADRGQNGYTF
TRBV11-2 | CASSFVAGSSGNTIYF
TRBV19 | CASRLQGSNGYTF
TRBV5-6 | CASSFPQSGRKGYTF
TRBV6-5 | CASRGGGYEQYF
TRBV5-4 | CASSLARQGNTEAFF
TRBV18 | CASSPPKRLSRSTEAFF
TRBV5-1 | CASSLRGGEKLFF
TRBV19 | CASGRNTEAFF
TRBV25-1 | CASSEGGRDQPQHF
TRBV30 | CAWSRQYGYTF
TRBV6-5 | CASRMGASYEQYF
TRBV19 | CASRDQGRYGYTF
TRBV11-2 | CASRGTSRYNEQFF
TRBV13 | CASSLVPFSVSQSGTEAFF
TRBV7-2 | CASSLAGLAGGGTQYF